This T cell receptor (beta chain) derives from a study of cytomegalovirus exposure and HLA in healthy donors. Points from the study as a whole: Overall, approximately 150 TCR beta chains were annotated as cytomegalovirus-associated.

With 60 Vbeta and 13 Jbeta primers, the PCR was carried out. Assay: immunoSEQ multiplex PCR; the TCRdb copy retains only in-frame clones and omits some. There are approximately 110,000 clones in the sample; roughly 85% occur only once, and 2.5% to 3.5% lies in the top ten. Remarks on this clone: As yet, its antigen is unknown.

The CDR3 covers 15 residues. Germline CDR1 and CDR2: ENHRY and SYGVKD. With 6 bases removed from V and 2 bases from J, the gap between germline ends came to 14 bases. The receptor was isolated from a woman aged 35 to 49 in good health and CMV-seronegative. The specimen sequenced was PBMCs. The rearrangement links TRBV10-3 to TRBJ2-1; a weak D match, TRBD2 (6 bases). CDR3: CAIRGASETYNEQFF. The CDR3 DNA reads TGTGCCATCAGAGGGGCTAGCGAGACCTACAATGAGCAGTTCTTC.